The 29 T cell receptor beta chains listed next were all sequenced from one sample in a study of vaccination and CD4 T cells after COVID-19. Their antigens remain unidentified. Sequencing of the DNA from cultured CD4+ T cells was carried out with the Oncomine TCR Beta short-read assay. MiXCR, run by TCRdb on the PCR reads, gives a single entry per CDR3 protein. Counted here are approximately 20,000 distinct CDR3 sequences, less than 85% occurring once; the ten biggest clones make up 5.5% to 7%. Treatment reported: 10-day PBMC culture with coronavirus spike peptide pools or control peptides (ViraFEST assay). Material: CD4+ T cells from blood, cultured in vitro. The receptor source for this set is a human donor who had recovered from COVID-19.

The chain uses TRBV7-2 and TRBJ2-2; D unclear. The germline CDR1 and CDR2 sequences are SGHTA and FQGNSA. The CDR3 is 12 residues long. V was clipped by 3 bases and J by 1 base, with 0 bases between them. The CDR3 loop is CASSLNTGELFF. The CDR3 DNA sequence: TGTGCCAGCAGCTTGAACACCGGGGAGCTGTTTTTT.

V is TRBV15 and J is TRBJ1-2; possible D gene TRBD1, 6 bases. Germline CDR1 LNHNV, CDR2 YYDKDF (reference sequence). Trimming took off 2 bases at V and 8 bases at J, with 15 bases between the two ends. This CDR3 has 14 amino acids. The CDR3 region is CATSRPDRLLGYTF. CDR3 nucleotide sequence: TGTGCCACCAGCAGACCTGACAGGCTGCTAGGCTACACCTTC. Full variable domain (missing parts from reference TRBV15 and TRBJ1-2): DAMVIQNPRYQVTQFGKPVTLSCSQTLNHNVMYWYQQKSSQAPKLLFHYYDKDFNNEADTPDNFQSRRPNTSFCFLDIRSPGLGDTAMYLCATSRPDRLLGYTFGSGTRLTVV.

This chain joins TRBV15 and TRBJ1-3; no firm D call. The CDR3 totals 17 residues. Trimming pared 1 base from V and 0 bases from J, leaving 13 bases between. The germline V gene encodes CDR1 LNHNV and CDR2 YYDKDF (reference sequence). The CDR3 protein is CATSRGEAGISGNTIYF. The CDR3 DNA reads as TGTGCCACCAGCAGAGGTGAGGCGGGCATCTCTGGAAACACCATATATTTT.

The rearrangement uses TRBV15 and TRBJ1-5, with 8 bases lining up with TRBD1. Trimming removed 5 bases from V and 4 bases from J; junction bases left unmatched: 7. The CDR3 has 15 residues. Germline V CDR1 and CDR2: LNHNV, YYDKDF (reference sequence). For the CDR3, the DNA is TGTGCCACCAGCCCCCGGACAGGGTTTAATCAGCCCCAGCATTTT. Translated: CATSPRTGFNQPQHF.

With regard to this clonotype: Sequence at one end of the junction differs from germline and may be a read error. J is TRBJ1-5 and V is TRBV27; 8 bases map to TRBD1. Germline CDR1 and CDR2: MNHEY and SMNVEV (reference sequence). This CDR3 region has 14 residues. The CDR3, as DNA: TGTGCCAGCGGCCCAACAGGGGGGAATCGGCCCCAGCATTTT. It translates to CASGPTGGNRPQHF.

The V and J genes are TRBV20-1 and TRBJ2-3, with D maybe TRBD2 (5 bases). V was cut by 6 bases and J by 1 base, with 20 bases left in between. The germline V gene has CDR1 DFQATT and CDR2 SNEGSKA (reference sequence). The CDR3 is 16 residues long. Here the CDR3 reads CSARGPGRSGTDTQYF. CDR3 DNA: TGCAGTGCACGAGGGCCCGGTAGGTCTGGCACAGATACGCAGTATTTT.

The rearrangement uses TRBV28 and TRBJ1-1, with D perhaps TRBD1 (6 bases). This CDR3 region has 14 residues. Trimming stripped 7 bases from V and 0 bases from J, with 12 bases between. Germline CDR1 reads MDHEN; CDR2 reads SYDVKM. CDR3 loop: CASIVGTLNTEAFF. The CDR3 DNA reads as TGTGCCAGCATTGTCGGGACACTGAACACTGAAGCTTTCTTT.

This clonotype has only a few counts. DNA for the CDR3: TGTGCCAGCAGCTCAGGACTAGCGGGTAACTCCTACGAGCAGTACTTC. This codes for CASSSGLAGNSYEQYF. The chain employs TRBV6-1 and TRBJ2-7; 11 nucleotides line up with TRBD2. V lost 6 bases, J lost 0 bases, and 7 bases stayed unmatched. The CDR3 covers 16 residues. Per the germline V gene, CDR1 is MNHNS and CDR2 is SASEGT.

This clonotype has a handful of counts. The genes are TRBV6-2 or TRBV6-3 and TRBJ1-1; TRBD1 might be the D (6 bases). CDR1 is MNHEY, CDR2 SVGEGT, per germline. V was cut by 2 bases and J by 1 base, with 8 bases left in between. This CDR3 is built from 14 residues. The CDR3: CASSYGGANTEAFF. Written as DNA, the CDR3 is TGTGCCAGCAGTTACGGGGGGGCGAACACTGAAGCTTTCTTT.

V gene TRBV7-2 combines with J gene TRBJ2-5, with a tentative D call TRBD2 (5 bases). The CDR3 loop spans 14 amino acids. Trimming pared 0 bases from V and 5 bases from J, leaving 10 bases between. Looked up from germline, CDR1 is SGHTA and CDR2 is FQGNSA. CDR3 in DNA: TGTGCCAGCAGCTTAGCTGGGAGTTTGGAGACCCAGTACTTC. Amino acids: CASSLAGSLETQYF.

This rearrangement joins TRBV6-2 or TRBV6-3 to TRBJ2-6, with D unresolved. Germline-derived CDR1 and CDR2 are MNHEY and SVGEGT. Trimming took off 4 bases at V and 2 bases at J, with 9 bases between the two ends. The CDR3 extends over 15 amino acids. The CDR3 sequence is CASSSGGTGANVLTF. The CDR3 DNA follows: TGTGCCAGCAGTTCCGGCGGAACTGGGGCCAACGTCCTGACTTTC.

The J gene is TRBJ1-2, the V gene TRBV7-3, with 12 bases matching TRBD1. V was pared by 3 bases and J by 7 bases, with 6 bases of the junction left unmatched. The CDR3 is 15 residues long. Germline V lookup: CDR1 SGHTA, CDR2 FQGTGA. The CDR3 sequence is CASSFYPGQGAGYTF. The CDR3 region has the DNA TGTGCCAGCAGCTTCTATCCGGGACAGGGGGCTGGCTACACCTTC.

The chain couples TRBV14 to TRBJ2-7; possibly TRBD1 or TRBD2 for D (5 bases each). The V gene's germline CDR1 is SGHDN and CDR2 FVKESK. The V end was cut by 3 bases, the J end by 9 bases, with 18 bases between. CDR3 length: 14 amino acids. CDR3 loop: CASSHATTSGGQYF. In DNA form, the CDR3 reads TGTGCCAGCAGCCACGCGACAACGTCTGGGGGGCAGTACTTC.

The rearrangement joins TRBV6-4 to TRBJ2-5; the D is unclear. Trimming removed 5 bases at V and 3 bases at J, with 10 bases between. Germline-derived CDR1 and CDR2 are MRHNA and SNTAGT. The length of the CDR3 is 13 residues. The CDR3 loop is CASSREEKETQYF. DNA for the CDR3: TGTGCCAGCAGTAGGGAAGAGAAAGAGACCCAGTACTTC.

This sequence joins TRBV5-1 and TRBJ1-1; D unresolved. The CDR3 sequence is 14 residues long. Trimming left V 0 bases short and J 8 bases short, with 14 bases between. The germline V gene has CDR1 SGHRS and CDR2 YFSETQ. This chain's CDR3 is CASSLVPGGREAFF. The CDR3 DNA reads TGCGCCAGCAGCTTGGTGCCGGGCGGCAGAGAAGCTTTCTTT.

This chain links TRBV6-2 or TRBV6-3 with TRBJ1-2; D possibly corresponds to TRBD1 (5 bases). The CDR3 length is 14 residues. Germline values: CDR1 MNHEY, CDR2 SVGEGT. V dropped 4 bases and J dropped 4 bases, with 13 bases sitting between them. Written as DNA, the CDR3 is TGTGCCAGCAGTTGGGACGGATCCCTCTATGGCTACACCTTC. Translating it yields CASSWDGSLYGYTF.

In this sample, this clonotype turned up a few times. The V call is TRBV6-2 or TRBV6-3, the J call TRBJ1-2, with D unclear. CDR1 is MNHEY, CDR2 SVGEGT, per germline. V was pared by 6 bases and J by 8 bases, with 13 bases between. The length of the CDR3 is 12 residues. The CDR3 loop reads CASRTTYGGYTF. DNA of the CDR3: TGTGCCAGCAGAACAACCTATGGCGGCTACACCTTC.

V is TRBV7-9 and J is TRBJ1-3, with 9 bases matching TRBD1. Germline CDR1 and CDR2: SEHNR and FQNEAQ (reference sequence). This CDR3 is built from 14 residues. The trim removed 5 bases at V and 7 bases at J, leaving 6 bases unmatched. CDR3 sequence reads: CASSVQGARNTIYF. CDR3 nucleotide sequence: TGTGCCAGCAGCGTACAGGGGGCCCGGAACACCATATATTTT.

This chain connects TRBV24-1 to TRBJ2-5; D tentatively reads TRBD1 or TRBD2 (6 bases each). The germline V and J ends were trimmed by 9 bases and 1 base, with 14 bases remaining between them. This CDR3 contains 14 residues. CDR1 KGHDR and CDR2 SFDVKD come from the germline V gene. In DNA, the CDR3 is TGTGCCACCGGGCTAGGGGGAGGCCAAGAGACCCAGTACTTC. It translates to CATGLGGGQETQYF.

This clonotype was seen only a few times. V usage is TRBV6-2 or TRBV6-3 and J usage is TRBJ2-2; the D is unclear. V was shortened by 6 bases and J by 5 bases, with 13 bases between the two germline ends. CDR3 length: 14 residues. Germline CDR1 reads MNHEY; CDR2 reads SVGEGT. For the CDR3, the DNA is TGTGCCAGCAGCCAGAACGATGTAACCGGGGAGCTGTTTTTT. It encodes CASSQNDVTGELFF.

The V call is TRBV27, the J call TRBJ1-1, with a possible D match to TRBD1 (5 bases). CDR1 and CDR2 from the germline V gene are MNHEY and SMNVEV (reference sequence). The CDR3 runs 14 residues. Trimming shortened V by 3 bases and J by 10 bases, and 18 bases separated the two germline ends. Here the CDR3 reads CASSFSGTATIAFF. Here the CDR3 DNA reads TGTGCCAGCAGTTTCTCCGGGACGGCTACGATAGCTTTCTTT.

V gene TRBV7-3 combines with J gene TRBJ2-7, with D possibly matching TRBD1 (5 bases). The V gene's germline CDR1 is SGHTA and CDR2 FQGTGA. V was shortened by 4 bases and J by 3 bases, with 19 bases between the two germline ends. The CDR3 is 16 residues long. CDR3 loop: CASSWGDTRAVYEQYF. The CDR3 DNA reads TGTGCCAGCAGCTGGGGCGACACCAGAGCTGTCTACGAGCAGTACTTC.

The chain employs TRBV20-1 and TRBJ1-2; weak D call: TRBD1 (6 bases). The CDR3 loop spans 15 amino acids. Trimming took off 3 bases at V and 4 bases at J, with 18 bases between the two ends. Germline V gene lookup returns CDR1 DFQATT and CDR2 SNEGSKA (reference sequence). For the CDR3, the DNA is TGCAGTGCTAGGGGCGGTGGGGGGGGCGCCTATGGCTACACCTTC. Its protein is CSARGGGGGAYGYTF.

This sequence joins TRBV20-1 and TRBJ1-1; possibly TRBD1 for D (5 bases). V was trimmed by 5 bases and J by 1 base, leaving 11 bases between them. Germline CDR1 is DFQATT and CDR2 is SNEGSKA (reference sequence). The CDR3 runs to 13 residues. The CDR3 reads CSAGHLRNTEAFF. In nucleotides, the CDR3 is TGCAGTGCTGGACATTTAAGGAACACTGAAGCTTTCTTT.

This clonotype was picked up a small number of times. V and J are TRBV27 and TRBJ1-6; 7 bases match TRBD1. With V trimmed by 4 bases and J by 5 bases, 5 bases remained unmatched. Germline CDR1 is MNHEY and CDR2 is SMNVEV (reference sequence). The CDR3 sequence is 15 residues long. The CDR3 nucleotides read TGTGCCAGCAGTTACCGGGACAGAAATAATTCACCCCTCCACTTT. Its protein is CASSYRDRNNSPLHF.

The chain has TRBV2 and TRBJ2-1; 7 positions agree with TRBD2. Germline V CDR1 and CDR2: SNHLY, FYNNEI. With 6 bases clipped from V and 3 bases from J, the junction kept 8 bases outside the gene matches. This CDR3 has 15 residues. For the CDR3, the DNA is TGTGCCAGCAGCAGGGAGGGAGGTAGCTACAATGAGCAGTTCTTC. It is translated as CASSREGGSYNEQFF. Full variable domain (rest looked up from reference TRBV2 and TRBJ2-1): EPEVTQTPSHQVTQMGQEVILRCVPISNHLYFYWYRQILGQKVEFLVSFYNNEISEKSEIFDDQFSVERPDGSNFTLKIRSTKLEDSAMYFCASSREGGSYNEQFFGPGTRLTVL.

The chain employs TRBV15 and TRBJ1-6; 11 positions agree with TRBD1. In germline, CDR1 is LNHNV, CDR2 YYDKDF (reference sequence). The CDR3 has 18 residues. J was trimmed by 0 bases and V by 3 bases; bases with no gene match: 4. As DNA, the CDR3 is TGTGCCACCAGCAGGGGGACAGGGGGATTCTCCTATAATTCACCCCTCCACTTT. This translates into CATSRGTGGFSYNSPLHF.

The CDR3 spells CASSGYSYNEQFF. DNA of the CDR3: TGTGCCAGCAGCGGATACTCCTACAATGAGCAGTTCTTC. This chain joins TRBV6-1 and TRBJ2-1; no clear D. The CDR3 is 13 amino acids. Germline V gives CDR1 MNHNS, CDR2 SASEGT. V was clipped by 6 bases and J by 0 bases, with 6 bases between them.

The V and J genes are TRBV19 and TRBJ2-4; 8 nucleotides agree with TRBD1. This CDR3 is built from 17 residues. Trimming at V came to 6 bases and at J to 8 bases, leaving 18 bases not matched to a gene. From germline, CDR1 is LNHDA and CDR2 SQIVND (reference sequence). Written as DNA, the CDR3 is TGTGCCAGTAGCCCCCCCCGCTCGACAGGGGCGGTGGACATTCAGTACTTC. Residues: CASSPPRSTGAVDIQYF.